This is a list of T cell receptor beta chains from one sample in a study of siplizumab effects on memory and regulatory T cells. Sequencing was performed with immunoSEQ multiplex PCR; in TCRdb, only in-frame clones are kept and a portion is missing. The table records about 97,000 clones, 80% to 95% of them present only once. The sample consisted of non-Treg CD4+ T cells sorted from blood. The receptor source for this set is a human donor in good health. Each CDR3 is given with its conserved first and last residue.

cdr3_aa: CASSIGQSAGYGYTF; v_call: TRBV19; cdr3_length: 15
cdr3_aa: CAWREPPGRTEAFF; v_call: TRBV30; cdr3_length: 14
cdr3_aa: CASSIPKGWGSNEQFF; v_call: TRBV19; cdr3_length: 16
cdr3_aa: CASRLGSRNTEAFF; v_call: TRBV7-9; cdr3_length: 14
cdr3_aa: CASSLLPPLNTGELFF; v_call: TRBV7-3; cdr3_length: 16
cdr3_aa: CASSPIPPTSGAYNEQFF; v_call: TRBV7-3; cdr3_length: 18
cdr3_aa: CASKERQGSGELFF; v_call: TRBV19; cdr3_length: 14
cdr3_aa: CASSRGTYKGDTQYF; v_call: TRBV27; cdr3_length: 15
cdr3_aa: CASSRQGAYNEQFF; v_call: TRBV7-3; cdr3_length: 14
cdr3_aa: CASSFAETLNTEAFF; v_call: TRBV11-1; cdr3_length: 15
cdr3_aa: CASSPPNSGRAKYF; v_call: TRBV18; cdr3_length: 14
cdr3_aa: CASSIRTEYQETQYF; v_call: TRBV7-2; cdr3_length: 15
cdr3_aa: CASSIGREKLFF; v_call: TRBV6-1; cdr3_length: 12
cdr3_aa: CASSPRTGRTNYGYTF; v_call: TRBV25-1; cdr3_length: 16
cdr3_aa: CASSPSSPGTTQYNEQFF; v_call: TRBV5-4; cdr3_length: 18
cdr3_aa: CASSPRGGEAFF; v_call: TRBV6-1; cdr3_length: 12
cdr3_aa: CASSLEQGALGTQYF; v_call: TRBV5-4; cdr3_length: 15
cdr3_aa: CASSVGARAASYEQYF; v_call: TRBV7-9; cdr3_length: 16
cdr3_aa: CASHAGGNQPQHF; v_call: TRBV2; cdr3_length: 13
cdr3_aa: CASSPRAGVQETQYF; v_call: TRBV5-1; cdr3_length: 15
cdr3_aa: CAWNQGSTDTQYF; v_call: TRBV30; cdr3_length: 13
cdr3_aa: CASRQEWAYEQYF; v_call: TRBV6-1; cdr3_length: 13
cdr3_aa: CASSLLVGGSKDIQYF; v_call: TRBV19; cdr3_length: 16
cdr3_aa: CASSVGGVWRNQPQHF; v_call: TRBV5-8; cdr3_length: 16
cdr3_aa: CASALYGEVTEAFF; v_call: TRBV12-5; cdr3_length: 14
cdr3_aa: CAISEGETQYF; v_call: TRBV10-3; cdr3_length: 11
cdr3_aa: CAITLSRDRGGNTEAFF; v_call: TRBV10-3; cdr3_length: 17
cdr3_aa: CASSRTLLNEKLFF; v_call: TRBV2; cdr3_length: 14
cdr3_aa: CASSLADRLYGYTF; v_call: TRBV7-2; cdr3_length: 14
cdr3_aa: CASSIRGPSGNTIYF; v_call: TRBV7-2; cdr3_length: 15
cdr3_aa: CSGGENTEAFF; v_call: TRBV29-1; cdr3_length: 11
cdr3_aa: CASSVDPGTSGRGTDTQYF; v_call: TRBV9; cdr3_length: 19
cdr3_aa: CASSPGLADLYNEQFF; v_call: TRBV5-1; cdr3_length: 16
cdr3_aa: CASSLGSSGNNEQFF; v_call: TRBV7-9; cdr3_length: 15
cdr3_aa: CASSLGASGYEQYF; v_call: TRBV27; cdr3_length: 14
cdr3_aa: CASSVHSGLGEQFF; v_call: TRBV9; cdr3_length: 14
cdr3_aa: CASSHGQGVNYGYTF; v_call: TRBV14; cdr3_length: 15
cdr3_aa: CSVTGAGGYTF; v_call: TRBV29-1; cdr3_length: 11
cdr3_aa: CATSREGRHTDTQYF; v_call: TRBV15; cdr3_length: 15
cdr3_aa: CASSLDRGNEQFF; v_call: TRBV11-2; cdr3_length: 13
cdr3_aa: CASGGTGSNQPQHF; v_call: TRBV2; cdr3_length: 14
cdr3_aa: CASSKTGVVEKLFF; v_call: TRBV5-1; cdr3_length: 14
cdr3_aa: CASSQDHRGTVGEKLFF; v_call: TRBV4-2; cdr3_length: 17
cdr3_aa: CASSLDPSAYTQYF; v_call: TRBV7-2; cdr3_length: 14
cdr3_aa: CASSLGQSQETQYF; v_call: TRBV5-4; cdr3_length: 14
cdr3_aa: CASSEGGLGQPQHF; v_call: TRBV2; cdr3_length: 14
cdr3_aa: CAISGQVNEQYF; v_call: TRBV10-3; cdr3_length: 12
cdr3_aa: CASSGPGISNQPQHF; v_call: TRBV2; cdr3_length: 15
cdr3_aa: CSALTQETQYF; v_call: TRBV20-1; cdr3_length: 11
cdr3_aa: CASSQEFRGWDEQFF; v_call: TRBV4-3; cdr3_length: 15
cdr3_aa: CAISESGGSGNTIYF; v_call: TRBV10-3; cdr3_length: 15
cdr3_aa: CASSHPIVDTQYF; v_call: TRBV4-1; cdr3_length: 13
cdr3_aa: CASSVTGVLWKAFF; v_call: TRBV6-1; cdr3_length: 14
cdr3_aa: CASSLNVNNEKLFF; v_call: TRBV5-4; cdr3_length: 14
cdr3_aa: CASSEVGPTGELFF; v_call: TRBV2; cdr3_length: 14
cdr3_aa: CASSARRDNGYTF; v_call: TRBV5-4; cdr3_length: 13
cdr3_aa: CASTEGRGTSTDTQYF; v_call: TRBV2; cdr3_length: 16
cdr3_aa: CASSYRDKYEQYF; v_call: TRBV6-6; cdr3_length: 13